A selection of T cell receptor beta chains follows, all from one sample in a study of cytomegalovirus exposure and HLA in healthy donors. This table comes from immunoSEQ multiplex PCR, and its TCRdb copy is limited to in-frame clones, with some not included. Altogether approximately 270,000 clones are present, around 90% being singletons, with the ten largest covering less than 0.4%. The sequenced material came from PBMCs. Receptors originate from a woman younger than 30 in good health and CMV-seronegative. Both conserved end residues are part of each CDR3. The D gene is left open where the match is weak. Clone size is given for some rows only: seen once, a few or many times, or a class if the clone is expanded.

size | J | D | length | V | DNA | CDR3
. | TRBJ1-1 | TRBD1 | 15 | TRBV18 | TGTGCCAGCTCACCGGGACAGGGCCCGAACACTGAAGCTTTCTTT | CASSPGQGPNTEAFF
once | TRBJ1-2 | TRBD1 | 16 | TRBV7-2 | TGTGCCAGCAGCTTAGAAGGGGTACAGGGGAACTATGGCTACACCTTC | CASSLEGVQGNYGYTF
. | TRBJ2-1 | TRBD1 | 14 | TRBV6-4 | TGTGCCAGCAGTGATACGACAGGGGTCGGTGAGCAGTTCTTC | CASSDTTGVGEQFF
. | TRBJ1-2 | . | 12 | TRBV27 | TGTGCCAGCAGGGACAGATTCTATGGCTACACCTTC | CASRDRFYGYTF
. | TRBJ1-4 | TRBD1 | 13 | TRBV10-2 | TGCGCCAGTACGGACAGGGGAGGTGAAAAACTGTTTTTT | CASTDRGGEKLFF
. | TRBJ2-1 | TRBD2 | 17 | TRBV13 | TGTGCCAGCAGCCTAGGCAGCGGGGCATTCTCCTACAATGAGCAGTTCTTC | CASSLGSGAFSYNEQFF
. | TRBJ2-5 | TRBD1 | 15 | TRBV4-3 | TGCGCCAGCAGCCACCAACAGGGGGCTCGGGAGACCCAGTACTTC | CASSHQQGARETQYF
once | TRBJ1-3 | TRBD1 | 16 | TRBV7-9 | TGTGCCAGCAGCTCCGGGACAGGCAACTCTGGAAACACCATATATTTT | CASSSGTGNSGNTIYF
. | TRBJ2-3 | . | 14 | TRBV10-3 | TGTGCCATCAGTGAACGGCTGACTCCAGATACGCAGTATTTT | CAISERLTPDTQYF
once | TRBJ2-1 | . | 11 | TRBV10-3 | TGTGCCATCAGTGAGAATATAGAGCAGTTCTTC | CAISENIEQFF